The 7 T cell receptor beta chains below all came from one sample that was sequenced in a study of T cell responses to AZD1222 COVID-19 vaccine. Profiling relied on immunoSEQ multiplex PCR, and the TCRdb table lists in-frame clones only, not all of them. This table has 150,000 or so clones, 90% appearing once. The source material was peripheral blood, sampled on day 0 of AZD1222 vaccination. The receptors stem from an adult in good health.

This rearrangement joins TRBV15 to TRBJ1-1, with D possibly being TRBD1 (6 bases). The V end was cut by 4 bases, the J end by 1 base, with 13 bases between. From germline, CDR1 is LNHNV and CDR2 YYDKDF (reference sequence). The CDR3 covers 15 residues. The CDR3 DNA sequence: TGTGCCACCAGCACCTCCGGGACAAGGAACACTGAAGCTTTCTTT. Residues: CATSTSGTRNTEAFF.

This clone was observed once. The V gene is TRBV4-3, the J gene TRBJ2-7, with TRBD1 matching over 9 bases. The length of the CDR3 is 15 residues. Trimming at V came to 3 bases and at J to 0 bases, leaving 3 bases not matched to a gene. CDR1 is LGHNA and CDR2 is YSLEER in the germline V gene. This CDR3 reads CASSQGQGISYEQYF. CDR3 nucleotide sequence: TGCGCCAGCAGCCAGGGACAGGGAATCTCCTACGAGCAGTACTTC.

The V and J genes are TRBV6-5 and TRBJ1-6, with D uncertain. Trimming removed 2 bases at V and 3 bases at J, with 11 bases between. Germline values: CDR1 MNHEY, CDR2 SVGAGI. The CDR3 has 16 residues. The CDR3: CASSYPPSGYNSPLHF. DNA of the CDR3: TGTGCCAGCAGTTACCCCCCGTCAGGCTATAATTCACCCCTCCACTTT.

This chain uses TRBV7-8 with TRBJ1-2; 9 bases agree with TRBD1. CDR1 SGHVS and CDR2 FQNEAQ come from the germline V gene. CDR3 length: 13 residues. The J segment lost 8 bases and the V segment lost 1 base, leaving 2 bases of the junction unmatched. The CDR3 sequence: CASSLGGQGGYTF. The CDR3 region has the DNA TGTGCCAGCAGCTTAGGAGGACAGGGGGGCTACACCTTC. Based on the CDR3 plus reference TRBV7-8 and TRBJ1-2, the full variable domain is GAGVSQSPRYKVAKRGQDVALRCDPISGHVSLFWYQQALGQGPEFLTYFQNEAQLDKSGLPSDRFFAERPEGSVSTLKIQRTQQEDSAVYLCASSLGGQGGYTFGSGTRLTVV.

The chain links TRBV5-1 to TRBJ1-2; D unclear. This CDR3 is built from 12 residues. Germline loops: CDR1 SGHRS, CDR2 YFSETQ. Trimming left V 6 bases short and J 4 bases short, with 10 bases between. CDR3 sequence: CASTAWGYGYTF. CDR3 sequence (DNA): TGCGCCAGCACGGCCTGGGGCTATGGCTACACCTTC.

The V call is TRBV3-1 (or the pseudogene TRBV3-2), the J call TRBJ1-2; D gene uncertain. V was clipped by 0 bases and J by 1 base, with 12 bases between them. The CDR3 has 16 amino acids. Germline CDR1 and CDR2: LGHDT and YNNKEL (reference sequence). In DNA, the CDR3 is TGTGCCAGCAGCCAAGAGGGAGCGGACGGTAACTATGGCTACACCTTC. Its translation: CASSQEGADGNYGYTF.

The chain links TRBV10-3 to TRBJ1-6; unclear D gene. CDR1 is ENHRY and CDR2 is SYGVKD in the germline V gene. The CDR3 is made up of 17 amino acids. Trimming shortened V by 2 bases and J by 8 bases, and 19 bases separated the two germline ends. In DNA form, the CDR3 reads TGTGCCATCAGTGAGACGAGAAGGAGGCCGGCGGATTCACCCCTCCACTTT. Protein sequence: CAISETRRRPADSPLHF.